A single sample is the source of the 18 T cell receptor beta chains below, sequenced in a study of blood T cell repertoires in COVID-19. The assay was immunoSEQ multiplex PCR, and TCRdb's table has in-frame clones only and misses some. The sample yields approximately 130,000 clones, 60% to 85% seen once. Sequences were obtained from peripheral blood. The receptors come from a man older than 75 with acute or convalescent COVID-19.

V gene TRBV7-2 combines with J gene TRBJ1-2, with 7 bases fitting TRBD1. V gave up 2 bases and J gave up 6 bases; unmatched junction bases: 6. Germline loops: CDR1 SGHTA, CDR2 FQGNSA. CDR3 length: 14 residues. The CDR3 here is CASSLPGGWDGYTF. In DNA form, the CDR3 reads TGTGCCAGCAGCTTACCAGGGGGATGGGATGGCTACACCTTC.

The chain has TRBV2 and TRBJ1-4, with D tentatively TRBD1 (6 bases). The CDR3 loop spans 15 amino acids. Trimming left V 6 bases short and J 6 bases short, with 17 bases between. From germline, CDR1 is SNHLY and CDR2 FYNNEI. This CDR3 reads CASRPQGLRDEKLFF. The CDR3 coding sequence is TGTGCCAGCAGACCGCAGGGGCTGAGGGATGAAAAACTGTTTTTT.

Comment on this clone: A far larger clone is just one base off, so this is likely a read error. The chain uses TRBV6-5 and TRBJ1-1, with D maybe TRBD1 (6 bases). Trimming stripped 5 bases from V and 1 base from J, with 8 bases between. CDR1 and CDR2 (germline): MNHEY, SVGAGI. The length of the CDR3 is 13 residues. This CDR3 is CASSIQGNTEAFF. In DNA, the CDR3 is TGTGCCAGCAGTATACAGGGGAACACTGAAGCTTTCTTT.

This chain joins TRBV7-8 and TRBJ2-4; D is undetermined. This CDR3 has 13 amino acids. Trimming removed 5 bases at V and 3 bases at J, with 8 bases between. The germline gives CDR1 SGHVS, CDR2 FQNEAQ. In DNA, the CDR3 is TGTGCCAGCAGCGTCAATAGCAAAAACATTCAGTACTTC. This sequence encodes CASSVNSKNIQYF. The variable domain in full, with the rest retrieved from reference TRBV7-8 and TRBJ2-4, is GAGVSQSPRYKVAKRGQDVALRCDPISGHVSLFWYQQALGQGPEFLTYFQNEAQLDKSGLPSDRFFAERPEGSVSTLKIQRTQQEDSAVYLCASSVNSKNIQYFGAGTRLSVL.

The chain is built from TRBV2 and TRBJ1-2, with 8 bases matching TRBD1. J was trimmed by 13 bases and V by 7 bases; bases with no gene match: 8. CDR1 and CDR2 from the germline V gene are SNHLY and FYNNEI. The CDR3 has 11 residues. CDR3 in amino acids: CASKATGASTF. The DNA of the CDR3 is TGTGCCAGCAAGGCGACAGGGGCGAGCACCTTC.

This clone has more than one count but fewer than ten. V and J are TRBV9 and TRBJ2-3; 9 positions agree with TRBD1. V dropped 10 bases and J dropped 4; count of bases not matched to a gene: 19. The CDR3 length is 17 residues. Germline-derived CDR1 and CDR2 are SGDLS and YYNGEE. DNA of the CDR3: TGTGCCCGAACACCGGCCGGGACAGGGACATTCCCAGATACGCAGTATTTT. It translates to CARTPAGTGTFPDTQYF.

The chain employs TRBV11-1 and TRBJ2-7; D is unclear. V lost 5 bases and J 3 bases, leaving 14 bases between the germline ends. This CDR3 comprises 14 residues. The V gene's germline CDR1 is SGHAT and CDR2 FQDESV (reference sequence). DNA of the CDR3: TGTGCCAGCAGCCCCAGAGAACACAGCTACGAGCAGTACTTC. This gives the protein CASSPREHSYEQYF.

The gene calls are TRBV2 and TRBJ2-5, with a possible D match to TRBD1 (5 bases). The V end lost 6 bases, the J end lost 7 bases, and 21 bases lay between the germline ends. Per the germline V gene, CDR1 is SNHLY and CDR2 is FYNNEI. The CDR3 is made up of 15 amino acids. The DNA for the CDR3 is TGTGCCAGCAGGTTGGGGAATCGTGTGCAGGGGACCCAGTACTTC. Translation: CASRLGNRVQGTQYF. Looking up the rest from reference TRBV2 and TRBJ2-5 gives the full variable domain: EPEVTQTPSHQVTQMGQEVILRCVPISNHLYFYWYRQILGQKVEFLVSFYNNEISEKSEIFDDQFSVERPDGSNFTLKIRSTKLEDSAMYFCASRLGNRVQGTQYFGPGTRLLVL.

The genes are TRBV24-1 and TRBJ2-2, with D possibly TRBD1 on 5 matching bases. Germline V lookup: CDR1 KGHDR, CDR2 SFDVKD. The CDR3 runs 14 residues. Trimming took off 3 bases at V and 8 bases at J, with 12 bases between the two ends. The CDR3 loop is CATSDHMGLGELFF. CDR3 DNA sequence: TGTGCCACCAGTGATCATATGGGGCTGGGGGAGCTGTTTTTT.

This sequence joins TRBV5-1 and TRBJ2-5, with 9 nucleotides matching TRBD2. Germline loops: CDR1 SGHRS, CDR2 YFSETQ. V dropped 1 base and J dropped 0; count of bases not matched to a gene: 4. The CDR3 consists of 16 residues. CDR3 DNA: TGCGCCAGCAGCTTGCTCGCTAGCGGGGACCAAGAGACCCAGTACTTC. It translates to CASSLLASGDQETQYF.

This clone was recorded a few times. This chain links TRBV13 with TRBJ2-7; 14 bases are shared with TRBD2. The CDR3 has 20 amino acids. V shed 5 bases and J 5 bases; nucleotides not matched to a gene: 20. Looked up from germline, CDR1 is PRHDT and CDR2 is FYEKMQ (reference sequence). Here the CDR3 DNA reads TGTGCCAGCAGCAATCTCCGGACTAGCGGGGGGAGCACCCCTACTAACGAGCAGTACTTC. This encodes CASSNLRTSGGSTPTNEQYF.

The V and J genes are TRBV6-2 or TRBV6-3 and TRBJ2-4; 13 nucleotides agree with TRBD2. V gave up 5 bases and J gave up 0 bases; unmatched junction bases: 10. Germline loops: CDR1 MNHEY, CDR2 SVGEGT. The CDR3 covers 19 residues. The CDR3 loop reads CASSPRLAGGPIAKNIQYF. CDR3 DNA sequence: TGTGCCAGCAGTCCCCGACTAGCGGGGGGTCCGATAGCCAAAAACATTCAGTACTTC.

Only a few counts were recorded for this clone. The chain is built from TRBV18 and TRBJ2-1, with 11 bases aligning to TRBD1. Germline CDR1 KGHSH, CDR2 LQKENI. The V gene end was trimmed by 0 bases and the J gene end by 6 bases; junction bases not matched to a gene: 10. This CDR3 is built from 18 residues. For the CDR3, the DNA is TGTGCCAGCTCACCACCGGTCTTGGGGACAGGGGGATTCAATGAGCAGTTCTTC. Translated: CASSPPVLGTGGFNEQFF.

The chain recombines TRBV5-1 with TRBJ2-3; 10 bases line up with TRBD2. The CDR3 is 22 amino acids. The V gene end was trimmed by 4 bases and the J gene end by 5 bases; junction bases not matched to a gene: 28. The V gene's germline CDR1 is SGHRS and CDR2 YFSETQ. CDR3 loop: CASSPPLLTVPESGGVEDTQYF. The CDR3 DNA sequence: TGCGCCAGCAGCCCCCCCCTTCTGACAGTCCCTGAGAGCGGGGGGGTTGAAGATACGCAGTATTTT.

The chain uses TRBV5-1 and TRBJ2-7; 8 nucleotides line up with TRBD2. J was trimmed by 7 bases and V by 5 bases; bases with no gene match: 11. CDR1 is SGHRS, CDR2 YFSETQ, per germline. This CDR3 has 14 amino acids. The CDR3 DNA reads TGCGCCAGCAGTCATGTCGGCGGGGGGCGGGAGCAGTACTTC. It yields the protein CASSHVGGGREQYF. The full variable domain, rest sourced from reference TRBV5-1 and TRBJ2-7, is KAGVTQTPRYLIKTRGQQVTLSCSPISGHRSVSWYQQTPGQGLQFLFEYFSETQRNKGNFPGRFSGRQFSNSRSEMNVSTLELGDSALYLCASSHVGGGREQYFGPGTRLTVT.

V gene TRBV4-1 combines with J gene TRBJ1-3; D possibly corresponds to TRBD1 (6 bases). CDR1 and CDR2 from the germline V gene are MGHRA and YSYEKL. V lost 5 bases to trimming and J lost 2 bases, with 13 bases between them. The CDR3 is made up of 15 amino acids. DNA of the CDR3: TGCGCCAGCAGCACACTTCCAGGGGCTGGAAACACCATATATTTT. Its protein product is CASSTLPGAGNTIYF.

The chain carries TRBV2 and TRBJ1-5; 10 bases match TRBD1. Germline V gene sequence: CDR1 SNHLY, CDR2 FYNNEI. The CDR3 contains 15 residues. Trimming took 6 bases from V and 7 from J; bases not matched to a gene: 9. CDR3 amino acids: CASRGGTGAWQPQHF. DNA for the CDR3: TGTGCCAGCAGGGGCGGGACAGGGGCATGGCAGCCCCAGCATTTT.

The CDR3 protein is CASSVYGTSVRETQYF. The CDR3 DNA reads TGTGCCAGCAGTGTATACGGGACTAGCGTACGGGAGACCCAGTACTTC. The chain recombines TRBV2 with TRBJ2-5; 10 bases are shared with TRBD2. The V gene end was trimmed by 4 bases and the J gene end by 5 bases; junction bases not matched to a gene: 10. CDR1 and CDR2 from the germline V gene are SNHLY and FYNNEI. CDR3 size: 16 residues.